The T cell receptor (beta chain) under discussion was sequenced for a study of human T cells and chemical hapten exposure. Study overall: How much TCR each sample yielded varied, mostly because pooled library volumes differed slightly. Study-wide results and limits: No alteration of TCRs above 1 in 1000 frequency was seen with DPC sensitization.

The sample holds many counts of this clonotype. Its antigen remains unknown. V lost 8 bases, J lost 9 bases, and 16 bases stayed unmatched. CDR3 length equals 16 residues. CDR1 is SEHNR and CDR2 is FQNEAQ in the germline V gene (reference sequence). Specified time point: healthy volunteer bleed at 2 weeks. Researchers extracted total RNA from unfractionated whole blood. The library tagged individual cDNA molecules with unique molecular identifiers. TCRdb redid the calling of the RACE reads with MiXCR, one entry per CDR3 protein. The sample consists of about 45,000 distinct CDR3 sequences, 4% to 4.5% of them appearing once.

This receptor was taken from a human donor in good health. Some clones in this sample may be carry-over from other donors' samples. The rearrangement joins TRBV7-9 to TRBJ2-1; the match to TRBD1 covers 10 bases. The sequencing sample was made of whole blood. CDR3 sequence: CASHRGGQGNKVEQFF. CDR3 nucleotide sequence: TGTGCCAGCCACCGGGGGGGACAGGGGAACAAGGTTGAGCAGTTCTTC.